A single sample is the source of the 28 T cell receptor beta chains below, sequenced in a study of CD8 T cells in ankylosing spondylitis. Broader study findings: Apparently characteristic of ankylosing spondylitis blood was a TCR beta motif (about 8 highly homologous variants).

TCRdb re-derived calls from the 5' RACE reads in MiXCR, one entry per CDR3 protein. Of around 890,000 distinct CDR3 sequences listed, around 11% are singletons. No antigen has been assigned to these receptors. Source material: blood, either unsorted or a sorted T cell fraction (not recorded which). The receptor source for this set is a male donor with ankylosing spondylitis.

This clonotype was seen a handful of times. The chain is built from TRBV7-2 and TRBJ2-7, with TRBD1 identical over 11 bases. This CDR3 is built from 13 residues. J was trimmed by 7 bases and V by 5 bases; bases with no gene match: 4. Per germline, CDR1 SGHTA and CDR2 FQGNSA. The CDR3 region is CASSRDRGWEQYF. In DNA, the CDR3 is TGTGCCAGCAGCCGGGACAGGGGGTGGGAGCAGTACTTC.

The chain links TRBV27 to TRBJ2-7; D remains ambiguous. The CDR3 totals 13 residues. Germline assignment: CDR1 MNHEY and CDR2 SMNVEV (reference sequence). Trimming removed 3 bases from V and 3 bases from J, with 9 bases in between. CDR3 sequence: CASSFDASYEQYF. Written as DNA, the CDR3 is TGTGCCAGCAGTTTCGACGCCAGCTACGAGCAGTACTTC.

The rearrangement joins TRBV2 to TRBJ2-7, with D possibly matching TRBD2 (6 bases). V was cut by 2 bases and J by 6 bases, with 11 bases left in between. CDR3 length: 13 residues. Germline V gene lookup returns CDR1 SNHLY and CDR2 FYNNEI. The CDR3 loop reads CASSERWGGEQYF. In DNA, the CDR3 is TGTGCCAGCAGTGAAAGGTGGGGAGGCGAGCAGTACTTC. Full variable domain (missing parts from reference TRBV2 and TRBJ2-7): EPEVTQTPSHQVTQMGQEVILRCVPISNHLYFYWYRQILGQKVEFLVSFYNNEISEKSEIFDDQFSVERPDGSNFTLKIRSTKLEDSAMYFCASSERWGGEQYFGPGTRLTVT.

There are a few counts of this clonotype. This chain links TRBV4-3 with TRBJ2-5; 11 nucleotides agree with TRBD2. Germline loops: CDR1 LGHNA, CDR2 YSLEER. V lost 0 bases and J lost 4; bases outside the gene matches: 7. This CDR3 contains 17 residues. CDR3 bases: TGCGCCAGCAGCCAAGACGTGGGGCTAGCGGGAGGAGAGACCCAGTACTTC. It yields the protein CASSQDVGLAGGETQYF.

This chain uses TRBV4-3 with TRBJ2-7, with 11 bases fitting TRBD1. V shed 3 bases and J 4 bases; nucleotides not matched to a gene: 8. In germline, CDR1 is LGHNA, CDR2 YSLEER. This CDR3 comprises 16 residues. CDR3 coding DNA: TGCGCCAGCAGCCAGGGACCGGGACAGGGGGGGTACGAGCAGTACTTC. It translates to CASSQGPGQGGYEQYF.

This clonotype was detected many times. The chain joins TRBV29-1 to TRBJ2-1; 11 bases align to TRBD2. Germline trimming cut 8 bases from V and 9 bases from J; bases unmatched to any gene: 6. The V gene's germline CDR1 is SQVTM and CDR2 ANQGSEA. The CDR3 covers 12 residues. CDR3 residues: CSTGTSGVEQFF. DNA for the CDR3: TGCAGCACTGGGACTAGCGGTGTTGAGCAGTTCTTC.

This chain joins TRBV4-3 and TRBJ2-5; D ambiguous. Germline V gene lookup returns CDR1 LGHNA and CDR2 YSLEER. Trimming stripped 2 bases from V and 2 bases from J, with 18 bases between. The CDR3 has 17 amino acids. CDR3 in amino acids: CASSQSPRVGAQETQYF. The CDR3 DNA follows: TGCGCCAGCAGCCAATCGCCGCGTGTAGGTGCTCAAGAGACCCAGTACTTC.

The chain combines TRBV6-1 with TRBJ2-5; 7 bases fit TRBD1. With V trimmed by 5 bases and J by 5 bases, 8 bases remained unmatched. CDR1 and CDR2 from the germline V gene are MNHNS and SASEGT. The CDR3 runs to 14 residues. CDR3 DNA sequence: TGTGCCAGCAGTAGAGGGGGCGAGTGGGAGACCCAGTACTTC. This sequence encodes CASSRGGEWETQYF.

This chain joins TRBV10-3 and TRBJ2-7, with 7 bases lining up with TRBD1. J gave up 0 bases and V 10 bases, and 3 bases lay outside the gene matches. Looked up from germline, CDR1 is ENHRY and CDR2 is SYGVKD. The CDR3 totals 12 residues. The chain's CDR3 is CATGDSSYEQYF. The DNA of the CDR3 is TGTGCCACCGGGGACAGCTCCTACGAGCAGTACTTC.

A few counts support this clonotype. The CDR3 loop is CASSDRSFRHF. The DNA of the CDR3 is TGTGCCAGCAGTGACAGGTCGTTTCGGCATTTT. The rearrangement uses TRBV6-2 or TRBV6-3 and TRBJ1-5, with D possibly matching TRBD1 (6 bases). The CDR3 runs 11 residues. Trimming took 5 bases from V and 15 from J, leaving 14 bases between them. Germline CDR1 reads MNHEY; CDR2 reads SVGEGT.

The chain joins TRBV4-3 to TRBJ2-3, with D perhaps matching TRBD1 (9 bases). The CDR3 is 16 residues long. Looked up from germline, CDR1 is LGHNA and CDR2 is YSLEER. Trimming left V 5 bases short and J 1 base short, with 16 bases between. This CDR3 is CASSYRGREGTDTQYF. CDR3 DNA sequence: TGCGCCAGCAGCTACAGGGGGCGGGAGGGCACAGATACGCAGTATTTT.

The chain combines TRBV25-1 with TRBJ2-7, with a weak D call TRBD1 (6 bases). V was clipped by 4 bases and J by 1 base, with 17 bases between them. Per germline, CDR1 MGHDK and CDR2 SYGVNS. The CDR3 length is 16 residues. The CDR3 region has the DNA TGTGCCAGCAGTGCCGGCTCCGGCAGGGGTTCCTACGAGCAGTACTTC. It yields the protein CASSAGSGRGSYEQYF.

This clonotype has a handful of counts. The chain couples TRBV27 to TRBJ2-5, with TRBD2 matching 10 bases. The CDR3 loop spans 18 amino acids. The junction had 13 bases not matched to a gene; V was cut back by 1 base and J by 5 bases. CDR1 MNHEY and CDR2 SMNVEV come from the germline V gene (reference sequence). The chain's CDR3 is CASSLFGLAGVTGETQYF. The CDR3 DNA reads as TGTGCCAGCAGTTTATTCGGTCTAGCGGGGGTTACGGGGGAGACCCAGTACTTC.

This clonotype was seen a handful of times. The chain recombines TRBV7-2 with TRBJ1-6; D unclear. There are 14 residues in the CDR3. Germline V CDR1 and CDR2: SGHTA, FQGNSA. V lost 6 bases and J lost 14, with 20 bases in between. The CDR3 here is CASSPDGRRRSLHF. The CDR3 DNA is TGTGCCAGCAGTCCCGACGGCCGTAGAAGATCCCTCCACTTT.

The CDR3 region has the DNA TGTGCCATCCCAACAGAGTTCTCCTACGAGCAGTACTTC. Its protein product is CAIPTEFSYEQYF. The V call is TRBV28, the J call TRBJ2-7; D unclear. Germline V gene data show CDR1 as MDHEN and CDR2 as SYDVKM. The CDR3 has 13 amino acids. V shed 10 bases and J shed 0 bases, with 13 bases lying between them.

This clonotype was recorded only once. The rearrangement joins TRBV6-1 to TRBJ2-1; 7 bases are shared with TRBD1. V dropped 8 bases and J dropped 3; count of bases not matched to a gene: 1. Germline CDR1 and CDR2: MNHNS and SASEGT. The length of the CDR3 is 12 residues. The CDR3 DNA is TGTGCCAGCGCAGGGGGCTACAATGAGCAGTTCTTC. It specifies CASAGGYNEQFF.

This clonotype has a handful of counts. The chain couples TRBV6-6 to TRBJ2-1; no reliable D call. This CDR3 has 10 amino acids. V was pared by 11 bases and J by 8 bases, with 10 bases between. Germline V gene sequence: CDR1 MNHNY, CDR2 SVGAGI (reference sequence). CDR3 sequence (DNA): TGTGCCCTTGGTCTAGATGAGCAGTTCTTC. Residues: CALGLDEQFF.

This clonotype was seen more than once but under ten times. The chain employs TRBV12-3 or TRBV12-4 and TRBJ1-1; 9 nucleotides match TRBD1. V lost 3 bases to trimming and J lost 6 bases; unmatched junction nucleotides: 14. This CDR3 has 17 residues. In nucleotides, the CDR3 is TGTGCCAGCAGTTTCTATTGGGGACAGGGACTGGTAGCTGAAGCTTTCTTT. Its protein product is CASSFYWGQGLVAEAFF.

This clonotype was detected ten times or more. The chain joins TRBV20-1 to TRBJ2-7, with a weak D call TRBD2 (6 bases). From germline, CDR1 is DFQATT and CDR2 SNEGSKA (reference sequence). The CDR3 contains 12 residues. This chain's CDR3 is CSASGLLYEQYF. The CDR3 region has the DNA TGCAGCGCCTCGGGACTGCTCTACGAGCAGTACTTC.

The sample holds many counts of this clonotype. This chain uses TRBV18 with TRBJ2-7, with 9 bases lining up with TRBD2. This CDR3 is built from 15 residues. The V gene end was trimmed by 1 base and the J gene end by 6 bases; junction bases not matched to a gene: 7. The V gene's germline CDR1 is KGHSH and CDR2 LQKENI. CDR3 in amino acids: CASSPRGSGSGEQYF. DNA for the CDR3: TGTGCCAGCTCACCACGCGGTAGCGGGAGTGGCGAGCAGTACTTC. Full variable domain (rest looked up from reference TRBV18 and TRBJ2-7): NAGVMQNPRHLVRRRGQEARLRCSPMKGHSHVYWYRQLPEEGLKFMVYLQKENIIDESGMPKERFSAEFPKEGPSILRIQQVVRGDSAAYFCASSPRGSGSGEQYFGPGTRLTVT.

This clonotype appeared a few times. The V call is TRBV20-1, the J call TRBJ2-7; D perhaps matches TRBD1 (6 bases). The length of the CDR3 is 12 residues. From germline, CDR1 is DFQATT and CDR2 SNEGSKA (reference sequence). Trimming left V 3 bases short and J 5 bases short, with 11 bases between. The CDR3 nucleotides read TGCAGTGCTAGTCGGCAGGGGCACGAGCAGTACTTC. It encodes CSASRQGHEQYF.

This clonotype was observed a handful of times. The chain combines TRBV20-1 with TRBJ2-7; TRBD1 agrees at 7 bases. The trim removed 6 bases at V and 4 bases at J, leaving 12 bases unmatched. Germline-derived CDR1 and CDR2 are DFQATT and SNEGSKA (reference sequence). This CDR3 is 14 amino acids long. This chain's CDR3 is CSAARDSEHYEQYF. The CDR3 nucleotides are TGCAGTGCGGCAAGGGACAGCGAACATTACGAGCAGTACTTC.

The rearrangement uses TRBV20-1 and TRBJ2-7, with 9 bases that match TRBD1. The trim removed 0 bases at V and 6 bases at J, leaving 9 bases unmatched. CDR1 is DFQATT, CDR2 SNEGSKA, per germline (reference sequence). The CDR3 has 15 amino acids. As DNA, the CDR3 is TGCAGTGCTAGAGATCCATCAGGACAGGGGATCGAGCAGTACTTC. Translating gives CSARDPSGQGIEQYF.

This CDR3 reads CASSYRLNSNQPQHF. CDR3 DNA: TGTGCCAGCAGTTACAGACTTAATAGCAATCAGCCCCAGCATTTT. The V and J genes are TRBV6-5 and TRBJ1-5; D uncertain. V lost 2 bases and J 0 bases, leaving 8 bases between the germline ends. CDR1 is MNHEY and CDR2 is SVGAGI in the germline V gene. CDR3 length equals 15 residues.

The chain is built from TRBV27 and TRBJ2-5, with 7 bases lining up with TRBD2. The V gene's germline CDR1 is MNHEY and CDR2 SMNVEV (reference sequence). V shed 5 bases and J 5 bases; nucleotides not matched to a gene: 5. This CDR3 has 13 amino acids. Here the CDR3 reads CASSEGLGETQYF. CDR3 bases: TGTGCCAGCAGTGAAGGACTAGGGGAGACCCAGTACTTC.

V and J are TRBV5-1 and TRBJ2-1; 10 nucleotides align to TRBD2. Germline CDR1 reads SGHRS; CDR2 reads YFSETQ. The V gene end was trimmed by 2 bases and the J gene end by 4 bases; junction bases not matched to a gene: 3. The CDR3 covers 15 residues. CDR3 coding DNA: TGCGCCAGCAGCTTTTGGACTAGCGGATACAATGAGCAGTTCTTC. Translated, it gives CASSFWTSGYNEQFF.

The gene calls are TRBV15 and TRBJ1-5; perhaps TRBD1 as D (6 bases). Per germline, CDR1 LNHNV and CDR2 YYDKDF (reference sequence). The CDR3 runs to 14 residues. V was shortened by 0 bases and J by 5 bases, with 8 bases between the two germline ends. The CDR3 DNA follows: TGTGCCACCAGCAGAGAAGGGGGGTATCAGCCCCAGCATTTT. Amino acids: CATSREGGYQPQHF.

V and J are TRBV6-1 and TRBJ1-2, with D possibly TRBD1 on 6 matching bases. The germline gives CDR1 MNHNS, CDR2 SASEGT. The CDR3 sequence is 14 residues long. V lost 6 bases to trimming and J lost 4 bases, with 15 bases between them. The CDR3 here is CASSLTSGAYGYTF. In DNA form, the CDR3 reads TGTGCCAGCAGCCTGACGTCGGGGGCCTATGGCTACACCTTC.